The clone carrying this TCR beta chain turned up a few times. Its cognate antigen is unknown. Germline V lookup: CDR1 SQVTM, CDR2 ANQGSEA. Trimming left V 6 bases short and J 6 bases short, with 8 bases between. The CDR3 sequence is 11 residues long. The sample originates from a study of T cell repertoires in cytomegalovirus infection. Study as a whole: The public TCR beta signatures pointed to both CMV infection and matching HLA type.

Study outcomes and limitations: Clonotypes of TCR beta that were HLA-C-restricted and CMV-specific dominated the ex vivo response.

TCRdb called the reads again in MiXCR, with one record for every CDR3 protein. This table holds roughly 230,000 distinct CDR3 sequences, 15% to 20% found once. The chain couples TRBV29-1 to TRBJ2-2, with D perhaps matching TRBD2 (6 bases). This sequence was found in a human donor in good health (CMV status not recorded). Some clones in this sample may be carry-over from other donors' samples. What was sequenced was CD8+ T cells from PBMCs. The CDR3 DNA follows: TGCAGCGTGCGGGGAGCCGGGGAGCTGTTTTTT. Translation: CSVRGAGELFF.